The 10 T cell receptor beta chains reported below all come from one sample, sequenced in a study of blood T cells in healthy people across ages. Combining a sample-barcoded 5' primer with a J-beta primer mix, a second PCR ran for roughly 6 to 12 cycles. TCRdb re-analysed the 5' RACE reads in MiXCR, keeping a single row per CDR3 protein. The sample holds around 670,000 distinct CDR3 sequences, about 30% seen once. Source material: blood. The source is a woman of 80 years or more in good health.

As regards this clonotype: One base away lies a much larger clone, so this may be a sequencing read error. The CDR3 spells CASSVFYEQFF. The CDR3 nucleotides read TGTGCCAGCAGCGTCTTCTACGAGCAGTTCTTC. This chain joins TRBV6-1 and TRBJ2-1; D gene uncertain. Trimming took off 6 bases at V and 10 bases at J, with 10 bases between the two ends. Germline values: CDR1 MNHNS, CDR2 SASEGT. The CDR3 runs to 11 residues.

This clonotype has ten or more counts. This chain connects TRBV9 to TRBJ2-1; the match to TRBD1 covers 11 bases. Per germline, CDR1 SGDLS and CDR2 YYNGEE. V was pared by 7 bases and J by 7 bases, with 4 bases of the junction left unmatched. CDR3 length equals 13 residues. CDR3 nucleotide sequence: TGTGCCAGCGGGACAGGGGGTGGTAATGAGCAGTTCTTC. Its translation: CASGTGGGNEQFF.

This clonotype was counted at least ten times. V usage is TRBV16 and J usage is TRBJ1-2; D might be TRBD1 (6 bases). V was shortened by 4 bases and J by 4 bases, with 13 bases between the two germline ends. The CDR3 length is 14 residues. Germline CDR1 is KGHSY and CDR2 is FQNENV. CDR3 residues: CASSPGRGTYGYTF. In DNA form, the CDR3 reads TGTGCCAGCAGCCCGGGAAGGGGGACCTATGGCTACACCTTC.

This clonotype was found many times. CDR3 coding DNA: TGTGCCAGCAGCCAACCCAGGGGATCCCAGTACTTC. Encoded protein: CASSQPRGSQYF. This chain connects TRBV3-1 to TRBJ2-5, with a possible D match to TRBD1 (6 bases). Germline V gives CDR1 LGHDT, CDR2 YNNKEL (reference sequence). Between the trimmed V and J ends, which lost 2 bases and 9 bases, there was a span of 10 bases. This CDR3 region has 12 residues.

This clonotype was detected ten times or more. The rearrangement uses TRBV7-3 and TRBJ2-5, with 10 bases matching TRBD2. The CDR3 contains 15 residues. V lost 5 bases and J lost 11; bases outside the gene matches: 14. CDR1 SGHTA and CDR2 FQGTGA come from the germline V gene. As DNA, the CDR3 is TGTGCCAGCAGCGTAAGCGGGGGGGGACGGGATGAGCAGTACTTC. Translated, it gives CASSVSGGGRDEQYF.

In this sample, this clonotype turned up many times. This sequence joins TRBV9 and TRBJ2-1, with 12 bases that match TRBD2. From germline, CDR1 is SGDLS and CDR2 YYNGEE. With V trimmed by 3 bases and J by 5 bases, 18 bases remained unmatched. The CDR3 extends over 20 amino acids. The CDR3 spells CASSGGLAGTGGTVNNEQFF. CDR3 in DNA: TGTGCCAGCAGCGGCGGACTAGCGGGGACCGGGGGTACTGTGAACAATGAGCAGTTCTTC.

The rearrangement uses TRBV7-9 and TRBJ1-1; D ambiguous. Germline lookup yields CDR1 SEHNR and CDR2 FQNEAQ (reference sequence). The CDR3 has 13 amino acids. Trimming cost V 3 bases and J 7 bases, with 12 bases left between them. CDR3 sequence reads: CASSLVTSREAFF. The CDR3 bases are TGTGCCAGCAGCTTGGTCACCTCTCGTGAAGCTTTCTTT.

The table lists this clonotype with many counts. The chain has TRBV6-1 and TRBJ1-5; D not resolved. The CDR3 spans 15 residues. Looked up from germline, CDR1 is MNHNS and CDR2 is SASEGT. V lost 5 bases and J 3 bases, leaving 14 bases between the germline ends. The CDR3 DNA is TGTGCCAGCAGTCGGAGCCCCGGGTACAATCAGCCCCAGCATTTT. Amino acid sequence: CASSRSPGYNQPQHF.

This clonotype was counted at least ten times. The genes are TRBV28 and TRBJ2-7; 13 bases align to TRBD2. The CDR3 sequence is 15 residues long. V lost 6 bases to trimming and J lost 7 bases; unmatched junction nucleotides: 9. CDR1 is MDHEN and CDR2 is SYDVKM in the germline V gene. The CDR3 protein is CASRTGTSGDREQYF. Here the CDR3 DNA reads TGTGCCAGCAGAACCGGGACTAGCGGGGACCGAGAGCAGTACTTC.

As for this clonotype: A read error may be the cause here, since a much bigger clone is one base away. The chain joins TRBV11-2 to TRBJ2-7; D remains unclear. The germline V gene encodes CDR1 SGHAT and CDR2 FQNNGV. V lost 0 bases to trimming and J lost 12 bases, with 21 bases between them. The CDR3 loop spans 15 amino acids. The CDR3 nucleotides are TGTGCCAGCAGCTTAGATGGTCAACCTCAAAACATTCGGTACTTC. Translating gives CASSLDGQPQNIRYF.